Shown below are 30 T cell receptor beta chains from a single sample sequenced in a study of blood T cell repertoires in COVID-19. Clones were sequenced by immunoSEQ multiplex PCR, and TCRdb holds only the in-frame ones, with some missing. This table has over 85,000 clones, 86% appearing once. The sample consisted of peripheral blood. The receptors were sampled from a man aged 55 to 69 with acute or convalescent COVID-19.

The V and J genes are TRBV19 and TRBJ2-7, with 9 positions matching TRBD1. The CDR3 extends over 15 amino acids. Trimming cost V 7 bases and J 4 bases; bases outside gene matches: 11. The germline V gene encodes CDR1 LNHDA and CDR2 SQIVND (reference sequence). The CDR3 bases are TGTGCCAGTAAGGGTGCGGGACAGGGTTTGTACGAGCAGTACTTC. Translated, it gives CASKGAGQGLYEQYF. Full variable domain (missing parts from reference TRBV19 and TRBJ2-7): DGGITQSPKYLFRKEGQNVTLSCEQNLNHDAMYWYRQDPGQGLRLIYYSQIVNDFQKGDIAEGYSVSREKKESFPLTVTSAQKNPTAFYLCASKGAGQGLYEQYFGPGTRLTVT.

The chain employs TRBV5-4 and TRBJ1-1; 10 bases are a match to TRBD1. This CDR3 is 14 amino acids long. In germline, CDR1 is SGHNT, CDR2 YYREEE (reference sequence). Germline trimming cut 4 bases from V and 4 bases from J; bases unmatched to any gene: 4. The CDR3 DNA reads as TGTGCCAGCAGCGGACAGGGGGTAGGCACTGAAGCTTTCTTT. Its translation: CASSGQGVGTEAFF. The entire variable domain, with the rest obtained from reference TRBV5-4 and TRBJ1-1, is as follows: ETGVTQSPTHLIKTRGQQVTLRCSSQSGHNTVSWYQQALGQGPQFIFQYYREEENGRGNFPPRFSGLQFPNYSSELNVNALELDDSALYLCASSGQGVGTEAFFGQGTRLTVV.

The CDR3 DNA sequence: TGTGCCAGCAGCCAAGATCGCAGAAGCACAGATACGCAGTATTTT. This gives the protein CASSQDRRSTDTQYF. V usage is TRBV14 and J usage is TRBJ2-3; D is unresolved. CDR3 length equals 15 residues. Trimming shortened V by 0 bases and J by 0 bases, and 7 bases separated the two germline ends. Germline values: CDR1 SGHDN, CDR2 FVKESK.

V gene TRBV7-3 combines with J gene TRBJ2-3; D perhaps matches TRBD1 (5 bases). Germline-derived CDR1 and CDR2 are SGHTA and FQGTGA. This CDR3 region has 14 residues. The V and J ends lost 2 bases and 4 bases respectively, with 10 bases between them. CDR3 DNA sequence: TGTGCCAGCAGCTTAGGCAGGGTCCCAGATACGCAGTATTTT. It codes for CASSLGRVPDTQYF.

The chain couples TRBV27 to TRBJ1-1; D is possibly TRBD1 (5 bases). CDR1 and CDR2 from the germline V gene are MNHEY and SMNVEV (reference sequence). CDR3 length: 14 residues. V lost 6 bases and J 4 bases, leaving 15 bases between the germline ends. The CDR3 coding sequence is TGTGCCAGCAGGGTGTGGGGCCGAGGCACTGAAGCTTTCTTT. Translating it yields CASRVWGRGTEAFF.

The chain couples TRBV27 to TRBJ1-1; 8 nucleotides line up with TRBD1. The junction had 6 bases not matched to a gene; V was cut back by 8 bases and J by 10 bases. The germline V gene encodes CDR1 MNHEY and CDR2 SMNVEV (reference sequence). The CDR3 is 11 residues long. This chain's CDR3 is CASGPRGPAFF. In DNA form, the CDR3 reads TGTGCCAGCGGCCCCAGGGGGCCAGCTTTCTTT.

DNA for the CDR3: TGCGCCAGCAGCCAACAGGACCTAGCGGGGGGCCGCAATGAGCAGTTCTTC. Its translation: CASSQQDLAGGRNEQFF. This chain links TRBV4-3 with TRBJ2-1; 11 bases are a match to TRBD2. The V and J ends lost 2 bases and 6 bases, in that order; junction bases with no gene match: 9. The germline gives CDR1 LGHNA, CDR2 YSLEER. CDR3 length: 17 residues.

The chain is built from TRBV2 and TRBJ1-5; 12 bases are a match to TRBD1. Germline V gene lookup returns CDR1 SNHLY and CDR2 FYNNEI. The CDR3 is 16 amino acids. The trim removed 3 bases at V and 5 bases at J, leaving 5 bases unmatched. CDR3 in amino acids: CASSDGTGGWDQPQHF. As DNA, the CDR3 is TGTGCCAGCAGTGATGGGACAGGGGGCTGGGATCAGCCCCAGCATTTT. Full variable domain (rest looked up from reference TRBV2 and TRBJ1-5): EPEVTQTPSHQVTQMGQEVILRCVPISNHLYFYWYRQILGQKVEFLVSFYNNEISEKSEIFDDQFSVERPDGSNFTLKIRSTKLEDSAMYFCASSDGTGGWDQPQHFGDGTRLSIL.

The chain couples TRBV5-4 to TRBJ2-5; weak D call: TRBD1 (6 bases). Germline V gene sequence: CDR1 SGHNT, CDR2 YYREEE (reference sequence). This CDR3 spans 14 amino acids. V was clipped by 3 bases and J by 1 base, with 10 bases between them. The CDR3 DNA reads as TGTGCCAGCAGCTCCGGGACATCCCAAGAGACCCAGTACTTC. Amino acids: CASSSGTSQETQYF.

The gene calls are TRBV4-1 and TRBJ1-3; 12 nucleotides match TRBD1. Germline V lookup: CDR1 MGHRA, CDR2 YSYEKL. V was pared by 2 bases and J by 4 bases, with 6 bases of the junction left unmatched. This CDR3 is built from 17 residues. The DNA of the CDR3 is TGCGCCAGCAGCCAACCCCGGGACAGGGGGCCCGGAAACACCATATATTTT. This encodes CASSQPRDRGPGNTIYF.

The CDR3 nucleotides are TGTGCCAGCAGTTTATATGGGGACATCGCGGGCTCACCCCTCCACTTT. Translating it yields CASSLYGDIAGSPLHF. This chain uses TRBV27 with TRBJ1-6; TRBD1 is a possible D gene (6 bases). The germline gives CDR1 MNHEY, CDR2 SMNVEV (reference sequence). V was shortened by 1 base and J by 10 bases, with 17 bases between the two germline ends. CDR3 length equals 16 residues.

The gene calls are TRBV5-1 and TRBJ1-1, with 7 bases lining up with TRBD1. The germline CDR1 and CDR2 sequences are SGHRS and YFSETQ. V was pared by 3 bases and J by 1 base, with 6 bases of the junction left unmatched. The CDR3 covers 15 residues. The CDR3 sequence: CASSSQGGGNTEAFF. CDR3 sequence (DNA): TGCGCCAGCAGCTCGCAGGGGGGAGGGAACACTGAAGCTTTCTTT.

The V gene is TRBV30, the J gene TRBJ2-1; 7 positions agree with TRBD1. Germline CDR1 GTSNPN, CDR2 SVGIG (reference sequence). V trimming: 3 bases; J trimming: 7 bases; junction bases outside the gene matches: 12. This CDR3 has 15 residues. The DNA of the CDR3 is TGTGCCTGGAGGGGGGACAGATACCCTACGAATGAGCAGTTCTTC. Translation gives CAWRGDRYPTNEQFF.

The chain is built from TRBV2 and TRBJ1-6; D not certain. The germline gives CDR1 SNHLY, CDR2 FYNNEI. V lost 6 bases and J lost 9, with 12 bases in between. The length of the CDR3 is 13 residues. The CDR3 is CASRGSPTSPLHF. Written as DNA, the CDR3 is TGTGCCAGCAGAGGGAGTCCCACTTCACCCCTCCACTTT.

This clone has more than one count but fewer than ten. The chain combines TRBV19 with TRBJ2-2; 7 bases line up with TRBD2. The germline V gene encodes CDR1 LNHDA and CDR2 SQIVND (reference sequence). CDR3 length: 14 residues. V dropped 2 bases and J dropped 9; count of bases not matched to a gene: 6. CDR3 nucleotide sequence: TGTGCCAGTAGTATAACGGGGGGAGCTAGGGAGCTGTTTTTT. Amino acid sequence: CASSITGGARELFF.

The count of this clone is one. CDR3 residues: CASSPPGLAGEETQYF. The DNA of the CDR3 is TGTGCCAGCAGCCCGCCAGGCCTAGCGGGAGAAGAGACCCAGTACTTC. This rearrangement joins TRBV21-1 to TRBJ2-5; the table assigns TRBD2, which was not confirmed against the DNA. TRBV21-1 is annotated as a pseudogene. The CDR3 contains 16 residues.

The rearrangement uses TRBV30 and TRBJ1-5; weak D call: TRBD1 (6 bases). CDR3 length: 13 residues. The germline V gene has CDR1 GTSNPN and CDR2 SVGIG (reference sequence). Between the trimmed V and J ends, which lost 3 bases and 6 bases, there was a span of 12 bases. CDR3 region: CAWREGGAQPQHF. The CDR3, as DNA: TGTGCCTGGAGGGAGGGGGGGGCTCAGCCCCAGCATTTT.

There are a few counts of this clone. As DNA, the CDR3 is TGTGCCAGCAGCCGGAGCTCCTACAATGAGCAGTTCTTC. Translated: CASSRSSYNEQFF. The V gene is TRBV7-9, the J gene TRBJ2-1, with D uncertain. This CDR3 spans 13 amino acids. CDR1 SEHNR and CDR2 FQNEAQ come from the germline V gene (reference sequence). V lost 5 bases and J 0 bases, leaving 5 bases between the germline ends.

V and J are TRBV7-2 and TRBJ2-2, with unresolved D. The CDR3 contains 14 residues. CDR1 and CDR2 from the germline V gene are SGHTA and FQGNSA. V shed 2 bases and J shed 3 bases, with 7 bases lying between them. CDR3 region: CASSLLRDTGELFF. Written as DNA, the CDR3 is TGTGCCAGCAGCTTATTACGGGACACCGGGGAGCTGTTTTTT.

The chain links TRBV27 to TRBJ1-6, with a tentative D call TRBD1 (6 bases). Per germline, CDR1 MNHEY and CDR2 SMNVEV (reference sequence). V dropped 4 bases and J dropped 7 bases, with 11 bases sitting between them. The CDR3 runs to 14 residues. This chain's CDR3 is CASSYRVPNSPLHF. In DNA form, the CDR3 reads TGTGCCAGCAGTTACAGGGTACCCAATTCACCCCTCCACTTT.

V usage is TRBV5-6 and J usage is TRBJ1-2; possibly TRBD1 for D (5 bases). Deletions cut 4 bases from V and 5 bases from J, with 18 bases between. This CDR3 spans 15 amino acids. The germline V gene has CDR1 SGHDT and CDR2 YYEEEE. The CDR3 DNA reads as TGTGCCAGCAGCAGGGACTCTGGGGATCGGTATGGCTACACCTTC. Translating gives CASSRDSGDRYGYTF.

J is TRBJ1-2 and V is TRBV7-2, with D uncertain. This CDR3 has 15 amino acids. Germline V gene sequence: CDR1 SGHTA, CDR2 FQGNSA. Trimming removed 2 bases from V and 3 bases from J, with 13 bases in between. CDR3 nucleotides: TGTGCCAGCAGCTTAAGCGGAAGGGATTACTATGGCTACACCTTC. It is translated as CASSLSGRDYYGYTF.

The chain uses TRBV3-1 (or the pseudogene TRBV3-2) and TRBJ2-3; TRBD2 matches 9 bases. Per germline, CDR1 LGHDT and CDR2 YNNKEL (reference sequence). The CDR3 is 17 residues long. V trimming: 2 bases; J trimming: 4 bases; junction bases outside the gene matches: 10. The CDR3 DNA follows: TGTGCCAGCAGCCAACAGAGAGGGCTAGCGGGGTCAGATACGCAGTATTTT. Translating it yields CASSQQRGLAGSDTQYF.

Relative to its sample, this clone is medium-sized. The chain carries TRBV10-3 and TRBJ2-4; no firm D call. The CDR3 sequence is 13 residues long. Trimming stripped 3 bases from V and 9 bases from J, with 12 bases between. Germline CDR1 ENHRY, CDR2 SYGVKD. The CDR3 region has the DNA TGTGCCATCAGTGATAGTCGTGACTCCATTCAGTACTTC. Translation gives CAISDSRDSIQYF.

This clone showed up just once. The CDR3 protein is CASSWGQNEQFF. CDR3 bases: TGCGCCAGCAGCTGGGGGCAGAATGAGCAGTTCTTC. The chain uses TRBV5-1 and TRBJ2-1; D is perhaps TRBD1 (6 bases). CDR1 and CDR2 from the germline V gene are SGHRS and YFSETQ. V was shortened by 3 bases and J by 7 bases, with 8 bases between the two germline ends. The CDR3 length is 12 residues.

The chain joins TRBV27 to TRBJ2-3, with TRBD1 identical over 10 bases. CDR3 length equals 14 residues. From germline, CDR1 is MNHEY and CDR2 SMNVEV (reference sequence). V was clipped by 4 bases and J by 6 bases; unmatched bases: 4. The CDR3 protein is CASSSGQGGDTQYF. In DNA, the CDR3 is TGTGCCAGCAGTTCAGGACAGGGGGGGGATACGCAGTATTTT.

As to this clone: The sample holds other DNA sequences that translate to the same CDR3. V and J are TRBV9 and TRBJ1-1; 7 bases agree with TRBD1. CDR1 and CDR2 from the germline V gene are SGDLS and YYNGEE. Trimming cost V 2 bases and J 1 base; bases outside gene matches: 2. The CDR3 is 14 amino acids. This CDR3 reads CASSVGTANTEAFF. The CDR3 DNA reads TGTGCCAGCAGCGTGGGGACAGCGAACACTGAAGCTTTCTTT.

V and J are TRBV6-4 and TRBJ1-1, with a weak D call TRBD1 (6 bases). Deletions cut 6 bases from V and 4 bases from J, with 15 bases between. From germline, CDR1 is MRHNA and CDR2 SNTAGT. The CDR3 consists of 14 residues. The DNA for the CDR3 is TGTGCCAGCAGGGACAGCCTCAGGGGCACTGAAGCTTTCTTT. Protein sequence: CASRDSLRGTEAFF.

The V and J genes are TRBV19 and TRBJ2-1; 8 bases align to TRBD2. In germline, CDR1 is LNHDA, CDR2 SQIVND (reference sequence). J lost 2 bases, V lost 5 bases, and 2 bases had no gene match. The CDR3 contains 14 residues. The DNA for the CDR3 is TGTGCCAGTAGTCGAGCGGGGGCCTACAATGAGCAGTTCTTC. As protein: CASSRAGAYNEQFF.

The CDR3 reads CASSHGTAYEQYF. CDR3 sequence (DNA): TGTGCCAGCAGCCACGGGACAGCCTACGAGCAGTACTTC. V gene TRBV3-1 (or the pseudogene TRBV3-2) combines with J gene TRBJ2-7; 7 bases line up with TRBD1. Germline CDR1 reads LGHDT; CDR2 reads YNNKEL (reference sequence). The CDR3 length is 13 residues. J was trimmed by 2 bases and V by 3 bases; bases with no gene match: 1.